Following are 28 T cell receptor beta chains from one sample sequenced in a study of blood T cell repertoires in COVID-19. Some clones are missing from TCRdb's copy, which holds only in-frame ones; the method was immunoSEQ multiplex PCR. The sample holds roughly 220,000 clones, about 90% seen once. The sequenced sample consisted of PBMCs or T cells enriched from blood (not recorded which). These receptors originate from a woman aged 45-60 years with acute COVID-19.

Worth noting for this clone: The same CDR3 is also encoded by other DNA sequences in this sample. This chain uses TRBV12-3 or TRBV12-4 with TRBJ1-1; unclear D gene. The CDR3 runs to 13 residues. V lost 1 base to trimming and J lost 1 base, with 4 bases between them. Here the CDR3 DNA reads TGTGCCAGCAGTTTAGGAGGGAACACTGAAGCTTTCTTT. This encodes CASSLGGNTEAFF.

This clone was recorded at least ten times. The V and J genes are TRBV4-2 and TRBJ1-2; no reliable D call. The CDR3 is 15 residues long. Deletions cut 0 bases from V and 7 bases from J, with 15 bases between. Germline assignment: CDR1 LGHNA and CDR2 YNFKEQ. The CDR3 DNA is TGTGCCAGCAGCCAAGATCTCGGAGTGGTTCGTGGCTACACCTTC. This sequence encodes CASSQDLGVVRGYTF.

This clone was detected only a few times. CDR3: CASSLAGQGAYEQYF. CDR3 DNA: TGTGCCAGCAGCTTAGCGGGGCAGGGGGCCTACGAGCAGTACTTC. This chain joins TRBV7-3 and TRBJ2-7, with D perhaps matching TRBD1 (7 bases). Trimming cost V 2 bases and J 2 bases, with 13 bases left between them. Germline assignment: CDR1 SGHTA and CDR2 FQGTGA. The CDR3 sequence is 15 residues long.

The genes are TRBV7-5 and TRBJ2-3; TRBD1, the D gene given by the table, was not confirmed from the DNA. TRBV7-5 is a pseudogene. This CDR3 contains 18 residues. The CDR3 DNA reads as TGTGCCAGAAGCTTAGCGGGTCCGCCGGGACAGGGTGCAGATACGCAGTATTTT. Translated, it gives CARSLAGPPGQGADTQYF.

The chain employs TRBV5-1 and TRBJ2-7; 8 nucleotides agree with TRBD1. Germline V gene lookup returns CDR1 SGHRS and CDR2 YFSETQ. CDR3 length: 15 amino acids. The junction had 7 bases not matched to a gene; V was cut back by 2 bases and J by 3 bases. The CDR3 DNA follows: TGCGCCAGCAGCTTCGGTGACAGGGGCTACTACGAGCAGTACTTC. This gives the protein CASSFGDRGYYEQYF.

This clone was picked up one time. The chain couples TRBV2 to TRBJ2-1, with D possibly TRBD1 on 6 matching bases. The CDR3 extends over 16 amino acids. The ends were cut back, 0 bases at V and 4 bases at J, with 13 bases in the middle. Germline CDR1 is SNHLY and CDR2 is FYNNEI. Written as DNA, the CDR3 is TGTGCCAGCAGTGAAGCCATCGGACAGATATACAATGAGCAGTTCTTC. Its protein is CASSEAIGQIYNEQFF.

The chain couples TRBV30 to TRBJ1-6; D gene unclear. The V and J ends lost 1 base and 0 bases respectively, with 13 bases between them. CDR1 and CDR2 (germline): GTSNPN, SVGIG (reference sequence). This CDR3 spans 17 amino acids. Here the CDR3 DNA reads TGTGCCTGGAGTGATAGAAAGCGTAGCTCCTATAATTCACCCCTCCACTTT. This encodes CAWSDRKRSSYNSPLHF.

The rearrangement links TRBV28 to TRBJ2-7; tentatively, D is TRBD1 (6 bases). The V and J ends lost 1 base and 2 bases respectively, with 9 bases between them. The CDR3 covers 14 residues. CDR1 MDHEN and CDR2 SYDVKM come from the germline V gene. This CDR3 is CASSLSGAPYEQYF. CDR3 coding DNA: TGTGCCAGCAGTTTATCAGGGGCCCCCTACGAGCAGTACTTC.

V is TRBV19 and J is TRBJ1-4; D remains ambiguous. This CDR3 contains 18 residues. CDR1 and CDR2 from the germline V gene are LNHDA and SQIVND (reference sequence). V lost 1 base and J lost 10, with 25 bases in between. CDR3 residues: CASSIGRGMELSGGKLFF. CDR3 sequence (DNA): TGTGCCAGTAGTATAGGACGGGGAATGGAGTTATCGGGCGGAAAACTGTTTTTT.

This clone was recorded only once. CDR3 residues: CSVGGLLNLDTEAFF. The CDR3 DNA is TGCAGCGTCGGAGGTCTCCTCAACCTGGACACTGAAGCTTTCTTT. The gene calls are TRBV29-1 and TRBJ1-1; D is uncertain. The V end was cut by 6 bases, the J end by 3 bases, with 20 bases between. This CDR3 has 15 amino acids. The V gene's germline CDR1 is SQVTM and CDR2 ANQGSEA.

In the case of this clone: Other DNA sequences within the sample encode an identical CDR3. The genes are TRBV5-5 and TRBJ1-1, with TRBD1 matching 10 bases. CDR1 is SGHKS, CDR2 YYEKEE, per germline (reference sequence). Trimming removed 4 bases from V and 5 bases from J; junction bases left unmatched: 8. This CDR3 has 15 residues. The CDR3 nucleotides read TGTGCCAGCAGCACAACCGGGACAGGGGATACTGAAGCTTTCTTT. This encodes CASSTTGTGDTEAFF.

The chain couples TRBV18 to TRBJ2-1; 11 bases align to TRBD2. CDR1 and CDR2 (germline): KGHSH, LQKENI. Germline trimming cut 6 bases from V and 4 bases from J; bases unmatched to any gene: 5. The CDR3 covers 15 residues. For the CDR3, the DNA is TGTGCCAGCTCTCCAGGGACTAGCGGTTACAATGAGCAGTTCTTC. Protein sequence: CASSPGTSGYNEQFF.

The CDR3, as DNA: TGCGCCAGCAGTTACGGAGGCAGCAATCAGCCCCAGCATTTT. As protein: CASSYGGSNQPQHF. The chain recombines TRBV5-1 with TRBJ1-5; D uncertain. CDR1 is SGHRS and CDR2 is YFSETQ in the germline V gene. The CDR3 has 14 residues. With 5 bases removed from V and 1 base from J, the gap between germline ends came to 10 bases.

The chain is built from TRBV27 and TRBJ2-7, with D maybe TRBD1 (6 bases). Per the germline V gene, CDR1 is MNHEY and CDR2 is SMNVEV (reference sequence). Deletions cut 0 bases from V and 3 bases from J, with 12 bases between. The CDR3 consists of 15 residues. The CDR3 loop reads CASSLSGGSYYEQYF. The DNA for the CDR3 is TGTGCCAGCAGTTTATCAGGGGGTTCATACTACGAGCAGTACTTC.

The rearrangement uses TRBV9 and TRBJ2-7, with TRBD2 matching over 8 bases. Germline CDR1 and CDR2: SGDLS and YYNGEE. V lost 5 bases to trimming and J lost 5 bases; unmatched junction nucleotides: 6. The CDR3 covers 13 residues. The CDR3 bases are TGTGCCAGCAGTAGGAGCGGGAGAAACGAGCAGTACTTC. Translation: CASSRSGRNEQYF.

V usage is TRBV28 and J usage is TRBJ1-4; 9 bases align to TRBD1. Germline CDR1 is MDHEN and CDR2 is SYDVKM. After removal of 4 bases from V and 8 bases from J, the junction contained 11 bases not matched to a gene. This CDR3 contains 16 residues. The CDR3 region has the DNA TGTGCCAGCAGTTGGGGGAACAGGGGGCGCGGAGAAAAACTGTTTTTT. This sequence encodes CASSWGNRGRGEKLFF.

The rearrangement links TRBV3-1 (or the pseudogene TRBV3-2) to TRBJ1-1, with TRBD1 as a possible D gene (6 bases). Germline CDR1 is LGHDT and CDR2 is YNNKEL (reference sequence). The CDR3 has 12 residues. Trimming pared 2 bases from V and 8 bases from J, leaving 9 bases between. This CDR3 is CASSQRTGEAFF. Written as DNA, the CDR3 is TGTGCCAGCAGCCAAAGAACAGGGGAAGCTTTCTTT.

The gene calls are TRBV28 and TRBJ1-2; D possibly corresponds to TRBD1 (6 bases). Between the trimmed V and J ends, which lost 3 bases and 5 bases, there was a span of 16 bases. CDR1 is MDHEN, CDR2 SYDVKM, per germline. The CDR3 extends over 15 amino acids. CDR3 sequence reads: CASSFRGQQGYGYTF. In nucleotides, the CDR3 is TGTGCCAGCAGTTTCCGAGGACAGCAGGGGTATGGCTACACCTTC.

The rearrangement links TRBV7-2 to TRBJ1-1; TRBD1 matches at 10 bases. J was trimmed by 5 bases and V by 5 bases; bases with no gene match: 11. Germline CDR1 and CDR2: SGHTA and FQGNSA. This CDR3 spans 16 amino acids. CDR3 protein: CASSNRDRGVRTEAFF. Written as DNA, the CDR3 is TGTGCCAGCAGCAACCGGGACAGGGGAGTGAGGACTGAAGCTTTCTTT.

This clone showed up just once. The chain has TRBV5-8 and TRBJ1-2, with a possible D match to TRBD1 (6 bases). The V and J ends lost 1 base and 8 bases respectively, with 15 bases between them. The CDR3 extends over 14 amino acids. Germline V gives CDR1 SGHTS, CDR2 YDEGEE. CDR3 DNA: TGTGCCAGCAGCTTGATCGGGGGGGCAGAAGGCTACACCTTC. This translates into CASSLIGGAEGYTF.

The chain couples TRBV19 to TRBJ1-1; 10 bases line up with TRBD1. V was clipped by 3 bases and J by 4 bases; unmatched bases: 2. Looked up from germline, CDR1 is LNHDA and CDR2 is SQIVND (reference sequence). The CDR3 contains 14 residues. The CDR3 is CASSMGTGATEAFF. CDR3 nucleotides: TGTGCCAGTAGTATGGGGACAGGGGCCACTGAAGCTTTCTTT.

V usage is TRBV7-2 and J usage is TRBJ2-5, with D possibly matching TRBD2 (6 bases). Trimming took off 4 bases at V and 4 bases at J, with 10 bases between the two ends. Germline values: CDR1 SGHTA, CDR2 FQGNSA. The CDR3 runs to 13 residues. CDR3 amino acids: CASSSWRGETQYF. The CDR3 DNA is TGTGCCAGCAGCTCCTGGCGGGGAGAGACCCAGTACTTC.

The J gene is TRBJ2-4, the V gene TRBV7-6, with D possibly being TRBD1 (5 bases). Trimming stripped 2 bases from V and 1 base from J, with 12 bases between. Germline V gives CDR1 SGHVS, CDR2 FNYEAQ. CDR3 length equals 16 residues. The CDR3 sequence is CASSLLEHRAKNIQYF. CDR3 DNA sequence: TGTGCCAGCAGCTTATTGGAGCACAGGGCCAAAAACATTCAGTACTTC.

This clone showed up just once. The rearrangement joins TRBV9 to TRBJ2-2; maybe TRBD2 (6 bases). Germline V gene sequence: CDR1 SGDLS, CDR2 YYNGEE. Trimming took 3 bases from V and 1 from J, leaving 19 bases between them. CDR3 length: 18 amino acids. CDR3 sequence: CASSEPIWGELNTGELFF. CDR3 nucleotides: TGTGCCAGCAGCGAACCTATTTGGGGGGAGTTGAACACCGGGGAGCTGTTTTTT.

The rearrangement links TRBV7-2 to TRBJ2-5; TRBD1 matches 9 bases. The CDR3 length is 14 residues. The junction had 5 bases not matched to a gene; V was cut back by 4 bases and J by 5 bases. Germline V lookup: CDR1 SGHTA, CDR2 FQGNSA. Here the CDR3 reads CASSSTGGAETQYF. As DNA, the CDR3 is TGTGCCAGCAGCTCAACAGGGGGCGCGGAGACCCAGTACTTC.

In this sample, this clone turned up once. The rearrangement uses TRBV10-3 and TRBJ2-7; D ambiguous. The germline V gene encodes CDR1 ENHRY and CDR2 SYGVKD. The ends were cut back, 3 bases at V and 2 bases at J, with 11 bases in the middle. The CDR3 contains 14 residues. The CDR3 reads CAISEGTAAYEQYF. CDR3 DNA: TGTGCCATCAGTGAAGGAACAGCAGCCTACGAGCAGTACTTC.

This clone was picked up one time. The J gene is TRBJ2-7, the V gene TRBV18; D is perhaps TRBD2 (6 bases). This CDR3 region has 12 residues. Germline assignment: CDR1 KGHSH and CDR2 LQKENI. Deletions cut 6 bases from V and 4 bases from J, with 10 bases between. CDR3 sequence reads: CASSEGRYEQYF. The CDR3 DNA reads as TGTGCCAGCTCGGAGGGTCGGTACGAGCAGTACTTC.

The chain has TRBV7-2 and TRBJ1-5, with D unclear. This CDR3 region has 13 residues. From germline, CDR1 is SGHTA and CDR2 FQGNSA. V was trimmed by 2 bases and J by 6 bases, leaving 8 bases between them. CDR3 nucleotide sequence: TGTGCCAGCAGCTTAAGAGAAAGTCAGCCCCAGCATTTT. This gives the protein CASSLRESQPQHF.